This T cell receptor (beta chain) was sequenced in a study of Ad26.COV2.S vaccination and SARS-CoV-2 variants. For the study at large: Ad26.COV2.S given intramuscularly, once or twice 56 days apart. Study observations and caveats: Placebo recipients trailed vaccine recipients in spike-specific TCR breadth.

Treatment given: 19 received Ad26.COV2.S at low or high dose, single or two shots; 5 received placebo; per-sample allocation not given. After the first vaccine or placebo injection, samples were drawn on day 63. This vaccine is an Ad26 vector that expresses the Wuhan-strain SARS-CoV-2 spike. Sample share makes this clone medium-sized. Its specificity is not known. In germline, CDR1 is SEHNR, CDR2 FQNEAQ (reference sequence). This CDR3 is built from 13 residues. Losses at the gene ends were 5 bases for V and 4 bases for J; bases not matched to a gene: 4. Clones were sequenced by immunoSEQ multiplex PCR, and TCRdb holds only the in-frame ones, with some missing. The top ten clones hold approximately 1.9% of a sample with some 290,000 clones, just over 85% of them seen once.

V is TRBV7-9 and J is TRBJ1-2, with TRBD1 matching 7 bases. Sequenced here: peripheral blood, sampled in a trial of Ad26.COV2.S vaccine versus placebo. This clonotype originated in a person between 18 and 60 years old who received the Ad26.COV2.S COVID-19 vaccine or a placebo. The CDR3 bases are TGTGCCAGCAGCCAGACAGGGACCTATGGCTACACCTTC. The encoded protein is CASSQTGTYGYTF.